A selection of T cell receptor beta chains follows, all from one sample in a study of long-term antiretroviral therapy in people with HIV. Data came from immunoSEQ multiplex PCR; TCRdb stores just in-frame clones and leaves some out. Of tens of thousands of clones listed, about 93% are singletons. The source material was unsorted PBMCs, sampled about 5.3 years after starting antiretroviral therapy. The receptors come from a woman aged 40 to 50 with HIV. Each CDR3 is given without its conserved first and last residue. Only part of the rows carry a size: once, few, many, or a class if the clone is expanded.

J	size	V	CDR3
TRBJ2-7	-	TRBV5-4	ASSLVLGQAPAYEQY
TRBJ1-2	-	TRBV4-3	ASSQDRANYGYT
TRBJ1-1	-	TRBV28	ASSLYGQGSAEAF
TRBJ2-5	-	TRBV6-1	ASSEALGAREGETQY
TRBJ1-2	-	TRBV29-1	SVRTGIYGYT
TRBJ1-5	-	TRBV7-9	ASSDGTAAKLVQH
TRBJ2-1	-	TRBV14	ASSQRGYGRGEQF
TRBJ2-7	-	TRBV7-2	ASSPEDLHTSYEQY
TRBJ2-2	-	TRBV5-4	ASSLGPLTGELF
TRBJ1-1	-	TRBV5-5	ASSLEAGLNTEAF
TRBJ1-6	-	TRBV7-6	ASRESADPTSPLH
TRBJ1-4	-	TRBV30	AWSPGPKEKLF
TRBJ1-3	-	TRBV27	ASSLSTDSGNTIY
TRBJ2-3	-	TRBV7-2	ASSLGGGRAKDTQY
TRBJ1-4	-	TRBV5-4	ASSFGTGVVTNEKLF
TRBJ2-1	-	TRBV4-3	ASSVSFGADPHEQF
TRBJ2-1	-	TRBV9	ASSGYRAGGEGEQF
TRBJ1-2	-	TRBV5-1	ASREGQGYGYT
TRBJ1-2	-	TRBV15	ATSRDYAGDINYGYT
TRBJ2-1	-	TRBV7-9	ASSRKGGNEQF
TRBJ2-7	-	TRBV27	ASSFQAGGGYEQY
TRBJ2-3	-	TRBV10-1	ASQKKVTDTQY
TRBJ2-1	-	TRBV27	ASSSRNLEQF
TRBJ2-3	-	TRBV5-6	ASSFGGRGPIDTQY
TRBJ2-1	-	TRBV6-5	ASSLRDSLYNEQF
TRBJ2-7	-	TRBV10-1	ASSDIAGLETNEQY
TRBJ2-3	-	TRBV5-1	ASSLDGRGAQY
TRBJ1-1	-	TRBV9	ASSVHWNTEAF
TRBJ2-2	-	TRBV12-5	ASGLVGSYRRPTNTGELF
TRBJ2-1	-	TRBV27	ASSAQLGNEQF
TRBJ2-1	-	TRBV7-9	ASSVTSGITDEQF
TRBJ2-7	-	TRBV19	ASSPGQGGYYEQY
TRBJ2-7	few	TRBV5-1	ASSLAPSYEQY
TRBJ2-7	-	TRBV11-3	ASSARTGGGNEQY
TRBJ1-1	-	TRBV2	ASSESENTEAF
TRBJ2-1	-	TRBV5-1	ASSLEQVNYNEQF
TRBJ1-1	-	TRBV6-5	ASSYTRDTNTEAF
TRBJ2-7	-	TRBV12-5	ASGLGTIGSEQY
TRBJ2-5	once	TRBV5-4	ASSLAGAQETQY
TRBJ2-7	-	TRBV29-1	SVSSRDKRTYEQY
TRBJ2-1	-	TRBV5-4	ASSLGGLSSYNEQF
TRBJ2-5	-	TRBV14	ASSRRHGQETQY
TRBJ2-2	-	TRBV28	ASRSGTGNTGELF
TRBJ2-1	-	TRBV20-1	SGGRPEQF
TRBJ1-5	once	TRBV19	ASSISVKLFSNQPQH
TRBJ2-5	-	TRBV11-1	ASGQKETQY
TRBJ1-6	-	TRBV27	ASSFTDSPLH
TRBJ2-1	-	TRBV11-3	ASSQFHLDPYNEQF
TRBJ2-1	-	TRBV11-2	ASSSGQGIYNEQF
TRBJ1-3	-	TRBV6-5	ASSYGLPSGNTIY
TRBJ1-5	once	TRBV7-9	ASSSSGASNQPQH